This passage covers 7 T cell receptor beta chains from one sample sequenced in a study of T cells after posttransplantation cyclophosphamide. Using immunoSEQ multiplex PCR, the repertoire was profiled, and TCRdb retains in-frame clones only, with some absent. This sample comprises 38,000 or so clones, none seen once only. The sequenced sample was PBMCs. The receptors here all came from a man aged 45-60 years in good health, CMV-negative, and a related stem cell transplant donor.

This clone was seen only a few times. The chain is built from TRBV9 and TRBJ2-1, with D possibly matching TRBD2 (5 bases). Germline V gene sequence: CDR1 SGDLS, CDR2 YYNGEE. Trimming removed 0 bases at V and 2 bases at J, with 9 bases between. The CDR3 covers 15 residues. The CDR3 protein is CASSVGGPAYNEQFF. CDR3 sequence (DNA): TGTGCCAGCAGCGTAGGCGGGCCCGCCTACAATGAGCAGTTCTTC.

In its sample, this clone was seen many times. This chain connects TRBV29-1 to TRBJ2-7, with 12 bases identical to TRBD2. The junction had 6 bases not matched to a gene; V was cut back by 6 bases and J by 6 bases. Germline CDR1 reads SQVTM; CDR2 reads ANQGSEA. The CDR3 loop spans 13 amino acids. CDR3 DNA: TGCAGCGTGCCCCCGGGACTAGCGGGCGAGCAGTACTTC. It specifies CSVPPGLAGEQYF.

This clone was observed many times. The chain couples TRBV10-3 to TRBJ1-2; possible D gene TRBD1, 6 bases. Germline assignment: CDR1 ENHRY and CDR2 SYGVKD. The CDR3 runs 14 residues. The V gene lost 7 bases and the J gene lost 11 bases, with 23 bases spanning the gap. The CDR3 loop reads CAIMDGRTGQPYTF. CDR3 sequence (DNA): TGTGCCATCATGGACGGACGTACTGGACAGCCTTACACCTTC.

The table lists this clone with many counts. The rearrangement joins TRBV7-9 to TRBJ2-3, with TRBD2 matching 12 bases. This CDR3 has 16 amino acids. CDR1 is SEHNR and CDR2 is FQNEAQ in the germline V gene (reference sequence). V was clipped by 5 bases and J by 4 bases; unmatched bases: 7. CDR3 amino acids: CASSPRTSGISDTQYF. CDR3 coding DNA: TGTGCCAGCAGCCCGCGGACTAGCGGGATCTCAGATACGCAGTATTTT. Full variable domain (remainder filled in from reference TRBV7-9 and TRBJ2-3): DTGVSQNPRHKITKRGQNVTFRCDPISEHNRLYWYRQTLGQGPEFLTYFQNEAQLEKSRLLSDRFSAERPKGSFSTLEIQRTEQGDSAMYLCASSPRTSGISDTQYFGPGTRLTVL.

This clone has at least ten counts. This chain joins TRBV6-5 and TRBJ2-7; the D gene is possibly TRBD1 (6 bases). This CDR3 has 13 residues. Germline CDR1 is MNHEY and CDR2 is SVGAGI. The V end was cut by 5 bases, the J end by 3 bases, with 11 bases between. The CDR3 sequence is CASSRTVNYEQYF. The DNA for the CDR3 is TGTGCCAGCAGTCGGACAGTAAACTACGAGCAGTACTTC.

In its sample, this clone was seen many times. The rearrangement uses TRBV28 and TRBJ1-3; D gene uncertain. This CDR3 is built from 15 residues. Germline V lookup: CDR1 MDHEN, CDR2 SYDVKM. V was pared by 4 bases and J by 4 bases, with 14 bases between. The CDR3 nucleotides are TGTGCCAGCAGTTGGGAGGGAGTGAGAGGAAACACCATATATTTT. This translates into CASSWEGVRGNTIYF.

This clone was seen repeatedly, ten times or more. The chain carries TRBV9 and TRBJ1-5; TRBD1 matches 8 bases. J lost 6 bases, V lost 5 bases, and 4 bases had no gene match. Germline V gene data show CDR1 as SGDLS and CDR2 as YYNGEE. The CDR3 is 13 amino acids. The CDR3 region is CASSMGQAQPQHF. CDR3 DNA sequence: TGTGCCAGCAGTATGGGACAGGCTCAGCCCCAGCATTTT.